This TCR beta chain was obtained from a study of control samples from healthy donors and cancer patients. Clones were read by immunoSEQ multiplex PCR, and TCRdb kept only the in-frame ones, dropping some. Altogether around 53,000 clones are present, 65% to 90% being singletons, with the ten largest covering 2.5% to 3%. The TCR sequence derives from a woman in her forties or fifties with lung cancer. The sequencing input was PBMCs.

The CDR3 nucleotides read TGTGCCAGTGCGAATTACAATGAGCAGTTCTTC. This encodes CASANYNEQFF. The gene calls are TRBV19 and TRBJ2-1; D call uncertain. V lost 8 bases, J lost 4 bases, and 6 bases lay in between. This CDR3 is built from 11 residues. Germline-derived CDR1 and CDR2 are LNHDA and SQIVND (reference sequence).